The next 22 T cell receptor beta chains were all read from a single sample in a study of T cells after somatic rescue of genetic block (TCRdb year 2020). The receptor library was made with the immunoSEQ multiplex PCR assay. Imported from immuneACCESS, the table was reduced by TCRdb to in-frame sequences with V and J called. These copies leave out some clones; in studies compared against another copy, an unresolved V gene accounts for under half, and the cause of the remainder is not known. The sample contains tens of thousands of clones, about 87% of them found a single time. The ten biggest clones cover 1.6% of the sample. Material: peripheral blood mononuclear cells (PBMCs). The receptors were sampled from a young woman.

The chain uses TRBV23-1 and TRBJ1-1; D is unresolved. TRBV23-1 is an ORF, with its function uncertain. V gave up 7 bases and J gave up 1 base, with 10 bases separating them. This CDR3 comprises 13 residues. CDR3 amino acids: CASKITKNTEAFF. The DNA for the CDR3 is TGCGCCAGCAAGATAACTAAGAACACTGAAGCTTTCTTT.

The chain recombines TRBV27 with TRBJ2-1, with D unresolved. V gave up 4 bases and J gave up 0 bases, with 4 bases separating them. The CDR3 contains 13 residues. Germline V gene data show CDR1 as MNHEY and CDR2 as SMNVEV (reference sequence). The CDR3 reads CASSSDSYNEQFF. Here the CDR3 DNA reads TGTGCCAGCAGTTCTGACTCCTACAATGAGCAGTTCTTC.

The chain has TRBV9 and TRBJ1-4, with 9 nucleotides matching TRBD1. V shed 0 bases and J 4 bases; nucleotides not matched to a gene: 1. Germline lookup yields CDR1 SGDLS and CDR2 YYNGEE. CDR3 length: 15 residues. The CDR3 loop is CASSVGGQGNEKLFF. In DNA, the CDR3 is TGTGCCAGCAGCGTAGGGGGACAGGGTAATGAAAAACTGTTTTTT.

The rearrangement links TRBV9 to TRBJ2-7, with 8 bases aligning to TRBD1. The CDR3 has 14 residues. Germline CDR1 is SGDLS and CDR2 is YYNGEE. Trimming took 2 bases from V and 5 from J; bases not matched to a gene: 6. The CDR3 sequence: CASSVADRENEQYF. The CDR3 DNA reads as TGTGCCAGCAGCGTCGCGGACAGGGAGAACGAGCAGTACTTC. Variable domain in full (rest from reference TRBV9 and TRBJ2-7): DSGVTQTPKHLITATGQRVTLRCSPRSGDLSVYWYQQSLDQGLQFLIQYYNGEERAKGNILERFSAQQFPDLHSELNLSSLELGDSALYFCASSVADRENEQYFGPGTRLTVT.

CDR3 sequence (DNA): TGTGCCATCAGAGGCACAGGGGGCCATCAGCCCCAGCATTTT. Protein product: CAIRGTGGHQPQHF. The chain recombines TRBV10-3 with TRBJ1-5; TRBD1 aligns across 9 bases. V lost 6 bases and J lost 5; bases outside the gene matches: 5. This CDR3 spans 14 amino acids. In germline, CDR1 is ENHRY, CDR2 SYGVKD.

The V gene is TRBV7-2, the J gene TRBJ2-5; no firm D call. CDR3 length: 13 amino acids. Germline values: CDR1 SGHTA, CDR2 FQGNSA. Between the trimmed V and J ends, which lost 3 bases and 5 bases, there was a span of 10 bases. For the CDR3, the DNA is TGTGCCAGCAGCTTCTTCCACCGGGAGACCCAGTACTTC. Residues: CASSFFHRETQYF.

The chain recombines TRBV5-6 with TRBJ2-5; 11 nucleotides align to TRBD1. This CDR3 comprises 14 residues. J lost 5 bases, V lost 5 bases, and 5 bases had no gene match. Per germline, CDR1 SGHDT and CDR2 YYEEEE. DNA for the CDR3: TGTGCCAGCAGGGACAGGGGGCTGGATGAGACCCAGTACTTC. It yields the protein CASRDRGLDETQYF.

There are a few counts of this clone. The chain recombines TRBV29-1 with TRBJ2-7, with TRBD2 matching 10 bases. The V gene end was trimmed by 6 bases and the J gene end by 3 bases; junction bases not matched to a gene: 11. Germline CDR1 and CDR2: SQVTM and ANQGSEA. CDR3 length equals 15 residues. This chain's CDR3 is CSVENGLAENYEQYF. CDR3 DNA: TGCAGCGTCGAAAACGGACTAGCGGAAAACTACGAGCAGTACTTC.

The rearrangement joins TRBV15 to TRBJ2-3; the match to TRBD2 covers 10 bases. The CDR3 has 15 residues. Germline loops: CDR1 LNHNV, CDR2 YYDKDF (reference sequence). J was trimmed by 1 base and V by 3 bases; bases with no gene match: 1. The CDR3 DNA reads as TGTGCCACCAGCAGGCTAGCGGGGGGCACAGATACGCAGTATTTT. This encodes CATSRLAGGTDTQYF.

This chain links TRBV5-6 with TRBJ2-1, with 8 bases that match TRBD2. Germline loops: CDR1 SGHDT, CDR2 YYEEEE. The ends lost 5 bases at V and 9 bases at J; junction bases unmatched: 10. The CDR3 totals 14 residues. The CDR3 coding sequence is TGTGCCAGCAGACCAGCGGGAGCAGGCGCTGAGCAGTTCTTC. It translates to CASRPAGAGAEQFF.

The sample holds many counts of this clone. Here the CDR3 reads CAWSRQPNTEAFF. DNA for the CDR3: TGTGCCTGGAGTAGGCAGCCGAACACTGAAGCTTTCTTT. The chain has TRBV30 and TRBJ1-1; D ambiguous. CDR1 and CDR2 from the germline V gene are GTSNPN and SVGIG (reference sequence). V was pared by 2 bases and J by 1 base, with 8 bases between. The CDR3 runs 13 residues.

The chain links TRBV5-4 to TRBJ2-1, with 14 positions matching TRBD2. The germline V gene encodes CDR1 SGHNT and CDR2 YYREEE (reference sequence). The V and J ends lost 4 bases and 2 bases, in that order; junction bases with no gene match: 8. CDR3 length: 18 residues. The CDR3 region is CASSPRRLAGGAYNEQFF. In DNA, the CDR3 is TGTGCCAGCAGCCCAAGAAGACTAGCGGGGGGGGCCTACAATGAGCAGTTCTTC.

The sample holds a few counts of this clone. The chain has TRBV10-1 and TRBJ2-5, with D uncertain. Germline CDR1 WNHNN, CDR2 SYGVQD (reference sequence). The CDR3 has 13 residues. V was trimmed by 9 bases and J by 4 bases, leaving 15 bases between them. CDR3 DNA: TGCGCCAGGTGGCCTGGGTGTCGAGAGACCCAGTACTTC. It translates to CARWPGCRETQYF.

CDR3 in amino acids: CASGGEDKIYNEQFF. DNA of the CDR3: TGTGCCAGCGGAGGGGAAGACAAAATCTACAATGAGCAGTTCTTC. The chain links TRBV6-1 to TRBJ2-1, with a tentative D call TRBD2 (6 bases). Trimming stripped 8 bases from V and 3 bases from J, with 17 bases between. This CDR3 region has 15 residues. In germline, CDR1 is MNHNS, CDR2 SASEGT.

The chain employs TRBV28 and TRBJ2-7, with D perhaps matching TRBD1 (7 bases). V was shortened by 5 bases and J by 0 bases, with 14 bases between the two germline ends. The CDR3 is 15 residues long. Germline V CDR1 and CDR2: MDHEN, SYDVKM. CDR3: CASSGGTEASYEQYF. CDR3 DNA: TGTGCCAGCAGTGGCGGGACAGAGGCCTCCTACGAGCAGTACTTC.

CDR3 coding DNA: TGTGCCAGCAGCTTAGTGGTGGGGAGCTCCTACGAGCAGTACTTC. Residues: CASSLVVGSSYEQYF. The genes are TRBV11-2 and TRBJ2-7; the D gene is possibly TRBD2 (5 bases). The CDR3 loop spans 15 amino acids. V gave up 1 base and J gave up 0 bases, with 10 bases separating them. Germline V lookup: CDR1 SGHAT, CDR2 FQNNGV.

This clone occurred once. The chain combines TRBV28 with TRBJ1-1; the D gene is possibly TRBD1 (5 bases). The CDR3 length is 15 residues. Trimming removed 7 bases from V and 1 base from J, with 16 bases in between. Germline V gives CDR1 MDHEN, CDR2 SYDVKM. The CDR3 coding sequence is TGTGCCAGCAACGAACCAGGGAGGGGGAACACTGAAGCTTTCTTT. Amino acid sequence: CASNEPGRGNTEAFF.

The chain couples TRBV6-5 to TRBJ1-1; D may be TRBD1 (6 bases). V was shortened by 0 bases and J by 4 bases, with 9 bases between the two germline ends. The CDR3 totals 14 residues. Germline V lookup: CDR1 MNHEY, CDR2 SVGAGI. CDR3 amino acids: CASSYSGGPTEAFF. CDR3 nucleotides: TGTGCCAGCAGTTACTCGGGGGGGCCCACTGAAGCTTTCTTT.

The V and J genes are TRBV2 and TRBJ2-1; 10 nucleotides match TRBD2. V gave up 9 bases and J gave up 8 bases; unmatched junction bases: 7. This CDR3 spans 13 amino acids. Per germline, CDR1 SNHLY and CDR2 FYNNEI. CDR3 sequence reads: CASQREGNHEQFF. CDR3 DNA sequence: TGTGCCAGTCAGCGGGAGGGCAATCATGAGCAGTTCTTC.

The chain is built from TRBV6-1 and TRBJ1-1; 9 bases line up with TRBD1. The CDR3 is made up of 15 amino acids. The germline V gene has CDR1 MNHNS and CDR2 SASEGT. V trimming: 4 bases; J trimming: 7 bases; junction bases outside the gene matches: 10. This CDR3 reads CASSVTGTGSFEAFF. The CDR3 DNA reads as TGTGCCAGCAGTGTGACCGGGACAGGGTCATTTGAAGCTTTCTTT.

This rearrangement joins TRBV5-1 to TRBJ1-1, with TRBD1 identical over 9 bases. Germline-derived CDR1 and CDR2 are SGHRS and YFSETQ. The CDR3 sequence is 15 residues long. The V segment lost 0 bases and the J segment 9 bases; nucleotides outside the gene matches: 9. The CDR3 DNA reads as TGCGCCAGCAGCTTGGCCTCGGGACAGGGTCTACAAGCTTTCTTT. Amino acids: CASSLASGQGLQAFF.

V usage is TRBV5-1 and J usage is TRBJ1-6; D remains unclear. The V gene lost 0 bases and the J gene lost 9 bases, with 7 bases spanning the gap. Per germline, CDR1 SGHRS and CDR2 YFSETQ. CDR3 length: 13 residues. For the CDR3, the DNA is TGCGCCAGCAGCTTGGAGGGTGGTTCACCCCTCCACTTT. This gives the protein CASSLEGGSPLHF.